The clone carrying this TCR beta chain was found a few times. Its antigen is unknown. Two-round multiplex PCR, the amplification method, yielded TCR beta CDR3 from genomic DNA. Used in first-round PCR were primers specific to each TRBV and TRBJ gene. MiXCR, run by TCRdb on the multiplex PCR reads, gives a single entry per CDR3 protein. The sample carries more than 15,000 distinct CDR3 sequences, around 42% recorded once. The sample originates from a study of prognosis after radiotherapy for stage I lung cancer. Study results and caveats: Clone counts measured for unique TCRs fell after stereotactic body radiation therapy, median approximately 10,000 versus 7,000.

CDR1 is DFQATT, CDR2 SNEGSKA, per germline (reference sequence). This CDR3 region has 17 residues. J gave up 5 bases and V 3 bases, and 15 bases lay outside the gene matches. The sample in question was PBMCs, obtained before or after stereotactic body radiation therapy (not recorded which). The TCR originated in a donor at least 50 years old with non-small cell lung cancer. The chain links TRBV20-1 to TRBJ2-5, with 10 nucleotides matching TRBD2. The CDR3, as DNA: TGCAGTGCTAGCGGTGGTAGCGGGAGGCTCGTGGGGGAGACCCAGTACTTC. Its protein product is CSASGGSGRLVGETQYF.